This passage covers 26 T cell receptor beta chains from one sample sequenced in a study of cytomegalovirus exposure and HLA in healthy donors (dated by TCRdb to between 2016 and 2019). Library preparation employed the immunoSEQ multiplex PCR assay. The multiplex PCR relied on a mix of 60 forward primers for TCR Vbeta segments and 13 reverse primers for TCR Jbeta segments. Imported from immuneACCESS, the table was reduced by TCRdb to in-frame sequences with V and J called. These copies leave out some clones; in studies compared against another copy, an unresolved V gene accounts for under half, and the cause of the remainder is not known. For this sample there are roughly 180,000 clones; about 82% appear just once. Together, the top ten hold roughly 0.75% of the sample. Material for sequencing was PBMCs. The origin of the receptors is a woman in her late teens or twenties in good health and CMV-seronegative.

The V call is TRBV7-6, the J call TRBJ2-7, with 7 bases that match TRBD2. Trimming removed 5 bases from V and 3 bases from J; junction bases left unmatched: 10. Germline CDR1 is SGHVS and CDR2 is FNYEAQ. The CDR3 extends over 15 amino acids. The CDR3 reads CASSGPFGGYYEQYF. The CDR3 bases are TGTGCCAGCAGCGGTCCCTTCGGGGGGTACTACGAGCAGTACTTC.

This chain links TRBV28 with TRBJ2-7, with D possibly TRBD1 on 6 matching bases. There are 15 residues in the CDR3. Trimming shortened V by 4 bases and J by 2 bases, and 15 bases separated the two germline ends. CDR1 and CDR2 (germline): MDHEN, SYDVKM. The DNA of the CDR3 is TGTGCCAGCAGTTCCACAGGGTTGATTACCTACGAGCAGTACTTC. It codes for CASSSTGLITYEQYF. The whole variable domain, filled in from reference TRBV28 and TRBJ2-7, reads DVKVTQSSRYLVKRTGEKVFLECVQDMDHENMFWYRQDPGLGLRLIYFSYDVKMKEKGDIPEGYSVSREKKERFSLILESASTNQTSMYLCASSSTGLITYEQYFGPGTRLTVT.

The chain joins TRBV10-3 to TRBJ1-1; D not resolved. The V end was cut by 10 bases, the J end by 5 bases, with 14 bases between. The CDR3 has 12 amino acids. Germline V gene sequence: CDR1 ENHRY, CDR2 SYGVKD. The CDR3 is CATESGGTEAFF. Written as DNA, the CDR3 is TGTGCCACCGAATCTGGAGGGACTGAAGCTTTCTTT.

This chain joins TRBV6-1 and TRBJ2-5; D not resolved. The CDR3 length is 14 residues. In germline, CDR1 is MNHNS, CDR2 SASEGT. The V gene lost 5 bases and the J gene lost 0 bases, with 10 bases spanning the gap. CDR3 residues: CASSYNQYQETQYF. Written as DNA, the CDR3 is TGTGCCAGCAGTTATAATCAGTACCAAGAGACCCAGTACTTC.

DNA of the CDR3: TGCGCCAGCAGCTTGCGGCTAGCGGAGACGAACACCGGGGAGCTGTTTTTT. Translating gives CASSLRLAETNTGELFF. The chain has TRBV5-1 and TRBJ2-2; 7 nucleotides align to TRBD2. CDR1 is SGHRS and CDR2 is YFSETQ in the germline V gene. CDR3 size: 17 residues. The J segment lost 0 bases and the V segment lost 1 base, leaving 6 bases of the junction unmatched.

The CDR3 sequence is CASSAVGAPNEKLFF. The CDR3 DNA is TGTGCCAGCAGTGCTGTGGGGGCCCCTAATGAAAAACTGTTTTTT. The genes are TRBV9 and TRBJ1-4, with D maybe TRBD1 (6 bases). The V gene lost 5 bases and the J gene lost 3 bases, with 14 bases spanning the gap. The CDR3 length is 15 residues. The germline V gene has CDR1 SGDLS and CDR2 YYNGEE.

The V gene is TRBV28, the J gene TRBJ2-7; D might be TRBD2 (6 bases). V lost 2 bases to trimming and J lost 2 bases, with 10 bases between them. The length of the CDR3 is 14 residues. Germline values: CDR1 MDHEN, CDR2 SYDVKM. CDR3 sequence: CASSLQERAYEQYF. CDR3 in DNA: TGTGCCAGCAGTTTACAAGAGCGGGCCTACGAGCAGTACTTC.

This clone was seen just once. V usage is TRBV6-4 and J usage is TRBJ2-3; 9 bases fit TRBD2. CDR1 is MRHNA and CDR2 is SNTAGT in the germline V gene. Germline trimming cut 5 bases from V and 1 base from J; bases unmatched to any gene: 4. This CDR3 comprises 15 residues. CDR3 sequence: CASSLSGSRTDTQYF. The CDR3 DNA sequence: TGTGCCAGCAGTCTTAGCGGGAGTCGCACAGATACGCAGTATTTT.

The V and J genes are TRBV10-1 and TRBJ1-2; D is possibly TRBD1 (5 bases). Looked up from germline, CDR1 is WNHNN and CDR2 is SYGVQD (reference sequence). V lost 5 bases and J lost 4, with 11 bases in between. This CDR3 contains 13 residues. The CDR3: CASSYSGGYGYTF. The CDR3 coding sequence is TGCGCCAGCAGTTATTCCGGGGGCTATGGCTACACCTTC.

This chain links TRBV7-9 with TRBJ2-7; 12 bases match TRBD2. Germline assignment: CDR1 SEHNR and CDR2 FQNEAQ (reference sequence). This CDR3 comprises 17 residues. The V and J ends lost 5 bases and 0 bases, in that order; junction bases with no gene match: 8. In DNA, the CDR3 is TGTGCCAGCAGCAATGCCCCGACTAGCGGGAGCTCCTACGAGCAGTACTTC. Its protein product is CASSNAPTSGSSYEQYF.

The chain links TRBV27 to TRBJ1-1; a weak D match, TRBD1 (5 bases). Trimming shortened V by 7 bases and J by 4 bases, and 16 bases separated the two germline ends. The CDR3 sequence is 14 residues long. Germline V gives CDR1 MNHEY, CDR2 SMNVEV (reference sequence). CDR3 in DNA: TGTGCCAGCACCCTTTCCCCAGGGTTCACTGAAGCTTTCTTT. Translation: CASTLSPGFTEAFF.

This rearrangement joins TRBV29-1 to TRBJ2-1; a possible D gene is TRBD2 (6 bases). Trimming left V 3 bases short and J 7 bases short, with 10 bases between. Germline V lookup: CDR1 SQVTM, CDR2 ANQGSEA. The length of the CDR3 is 12 residues. The DNA for the CDR3 is TGCAGCGTTGAGGCAGGGAGGAATGAGCAGTTCTTC. Its translation is CSVEAGRNEQFF.

The chain links TRBV10-2 to TRBJ2-7, with TRBD2 identical over 8 bases. Germline CDR1 WSHSY, CDR2 SAAADI. This CDR3 comprises 14 residues. V lost 2 bases to trimming and J lost 5 bases; unmatched junction nucleotides: 5. The DNA of the CDR3 is TGCGCCAGCAGTGAGGAGCGGGAGTGGAACGAGCAGTACTTC. This encodes CASSEEREWNEQYF.

The genes are TRBV28 and TRBJ2-5, with TRBD1 matching 8 bases. The V gene's germline CDR1 is MDHEN and CDR2 SYDVKM. This CDR3 region has 15 residues. The V gene end was trimmed by 2 bases and the J gene end by 3 bases; junction bases not matched to a gene: 5. In nucleotides, the CDR3 is TGTGCCAGCAGTTTACTTCCGGGACAGGAAGAGACCCAGTACTTC. Translated: CASSLLPGQEETQYF.

The genes are TRBV5-4 and TRBJ2-7; 8 positions agree with TRBD2. The CDR3 runs 16 residues. With 4 bases clipped from V and 0 bases from J, the junction kept 9 bases outside the gene matches. CDR1 and CDR2 (germline): SGHNT, YYREEE (reference sequence). The CDR3, as DNA: TGTGCCAGCAGCCCCGGGGGGGGCGGGGCCTCCTACGAGCAGTACTTC. Encoded protein: CASSPGGGGASYEQYF. Based on the CDR3 plus reference TRBV5-4 and TRBJ2-7, the full variable domain is ETGVTQSPTHLIKTRGQQVTLRCSSQSGHNTVSWYQQALGQGPQFIFQYYREEENGRGNFPPRFSGLQFPNYSSELNVNALELDDSALYLCASSPGGGGASYEQYFGPGTRLTVT.

This chain links TRBV7-9 with TRBJ2-3; 9 nucleotides line up with TRBD1. The V gene's germline CDR1 is SEHNR and CDR2 FQNEAQ (reference sequence). Trimming cost V 1 base and J 4 bases; bases outside gene matches: 3. This CDR3 region has 15 residues. CDR3 sequence: CASSLGDRVPDTQYF. The CDR3 nucleotides read TGTGCCAGCAGCTTAGGGGACAGGGTTCCAGATACGCAGTATTTT. The full variable domain, its missing parts supplied by reference TRBV7-9 and TRBJ2-3, is DTGVSQNPRHKITKRGQNVTFRCDPISEHNRLYWYRQTLGQGPEFLTYFQNEAQLEKSRLLSDRFSAERPKGSFSTLEIQRTEQGDSAMYLCASSLGDRVPDTQYFGPGTRLTVL.

V and J are TRBV28 and TRBJ1-1; unclear D gene. Germline V lookup: CDR1 MDHEN, CDR2 SYDVKM. Trimming took 10 bases from V and 2 from J, leaving 17 bases between them. The CDR3 is 14 amino acids. CDR3 amino acids: CAITGIQQNTEAFF. For the CDR3, the DNA is TGTGCCATAACGGGGATACAGCAAAACACTGAAGCTTTCTTT.

The gene calls are TRBV5-4 and TRBJ1-2, with 7 bases lining up with TRBD1. Germline V gene data show CDR1 as SGHNT and CDR2 as YYREEE (reference sequence). This CDR3 has 16 residues. V was clipped by 2 bases and J by 0 bases; unmatched bases: 7. The CDR3 spells CASSLNWDRANYGYTF. CDR3 sequence (DNA): TGTGCCAGCAGCTTAAACTGGGACAGAGCTAACTATGGCTACACCTTC.

The chain couples TRBV4-2 to TRBJ2-5; 10 bases map to TRBD2. This CDR3 has 19 residues. V lost 1 base, J lost 2 bases, and 13 bases stayed unmatched. The germline gives CDR1 LGHNA, CDR2 YNFKEQ. CDR3 protein: CASSQVSPRLAGAQETQYF. CDR3 in DNA: TGTGCCAGCAGCCAAGTGAGTCCTAGGCTAGCGGGAGCACAAGAGACCCAGTACTTC.

The V call is TRBV9, the J call TRBJ2-7; weak D call: TRBD2 (5 bases). The CDR3 runs to 15 residues. V gave up 0 bases and J gave up 9 bases, with 19 bases separating them. Germline V gives CDR1 SGDLS, CDR2 YYNGEE. CDR3 residues: CASSVDGTRLVGQYF. In DNA, the CDR3 is TGTGCCAGCAGCGTAGATGGAACTAGGCTAGTGGGGCAGTACTTC.

The chain links TRBV5-5 to TRBJ1-4; D unclear. V lost 4 bases and J lost 5, with 15 bases in between. Germline-derived CDR1 and CDR2 are SGHKS and YYEKEE (reference sequence). The CDR3 consists of 15 residues. The DNA of the CDR3 is TGTGCCAGCAGCATAACAGCGAGGGTAAATGAAAAACTGTTTTTT. Residues: CASSITARVNEKLFF.

This chain links TRBV28 with TRBJ2-3; TRBD2 aligns across 8 bases. V lost 5 bases, J lost 1 base, and 5 bases stayed unmatched. The CDR3 is 15 amino acids. Germline values: CDR1 MDHEN, CDR2 SYDVKM. CDR3 bases: TGTGCCAGCAGTCCCACGGGAGGGCGCACAGATACGCAGTATTTT. Encoded protein: CASSPTGGRTDTQYF.

This clone showed up just a few times. The same CDR3 is also encoded by other DNA sequences in this sample. The genes are TRBV7-2 and TRBJ2-5, with 8 bases aligning to TRBD2. Trimming took 7 bases from V and 2 from J; bases not matched to a gene: 6. CDR1 and CDR2 (germline): SGHTA, FQGNSA. CDR3 size: 14 residues. The CDR3 region is CASNPGGGQETQYF. The CDR3 nucleotides read TGTGCCAGCAACCCGGGGGGGGGTCAAGAGACCCAGTACTTC.

The chain employs TRBV6-1 and TRBJ2-7, with D possibly being TRBD1 (6 bases). The V end was cut by 9 bases, the J end by 1 base, with 16 bases between. This CDR3 contains 14 residues. Looked up from germline, CDR1 is MNHNS and CDR2 is SASEGT. CDR3 sequence: CASSSGAKSYEQYF. As DNA, the CDR3 is TGTGCCAGTTCCTCAGGGGCTAAATCCTACGAGCAGTACTTC.

The chain has TRBV30 and TRBJ2-3, with TRBD2 matching 14 bases. With 3 bases clipped from V and 4 bases from J, the junction kept 6 bases outside the gene matches. The CDR3 covers 16 residues. Germline assignment: CDR1 GTSNPN and CDR2 SVGIG (reference sequence). CDR3 bases: TGTGCCTGGAGCCGGGGACTAGCGGGAGTGGCAGATACGCAGTATTTT. Translated: CAWSRGLAGVADTQYF.

The V call is TRBV28, the J call TRBJ2-4, with unresolved D. V dropped 3 bases and J dropped 10 bases, with 7 bases sitting between them. The CDR3 loop spans 11 amino acids. Germline assignment: CDR1 MDHEN and CDR2 SYDVKM. The CDR3 sequence is CASSFGVIQYF. Written as DNA, the CDR3 is TGTGCCAGCAGTTTCGGTGTAATTCAGTACTTC.